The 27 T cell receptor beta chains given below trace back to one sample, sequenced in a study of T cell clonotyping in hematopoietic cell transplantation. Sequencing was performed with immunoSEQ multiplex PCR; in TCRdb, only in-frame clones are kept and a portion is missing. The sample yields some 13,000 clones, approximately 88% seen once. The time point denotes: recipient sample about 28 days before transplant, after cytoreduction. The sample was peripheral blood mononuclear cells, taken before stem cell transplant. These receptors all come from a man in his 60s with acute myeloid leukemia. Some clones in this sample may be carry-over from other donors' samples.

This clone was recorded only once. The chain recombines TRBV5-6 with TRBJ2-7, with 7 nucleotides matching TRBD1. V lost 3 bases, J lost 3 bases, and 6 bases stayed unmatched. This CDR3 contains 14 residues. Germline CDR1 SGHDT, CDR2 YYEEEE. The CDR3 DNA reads TGTGCCAGCAGCTCGTACAGGGGCATCTACGAGCAGTACTTC. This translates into CASSSYRGIYEQYF.

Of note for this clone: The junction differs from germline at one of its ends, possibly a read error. Here the CDR3 DNA reads TGCGCCAGCAGCCAAGACAGGGCTGGAGAGCCCCAGCATTTT. Protein sequence: CASSQDRAGEPQHF. The chain joins TRBV5-4 to TRBJ1-5; 7 bases align to TRBD1. Germline V CDR1 and CDR2: SGHNT, YYREEE (reference sequence). This CDR3 comprises 14 residues.

The CDR3 reads CASSRQGGPNEKLFF. The CDR3 region has the DNA TGCGCCAGCAGCAGACAGGGGGGGCCTAATGAAAAACTGTTTTTT. V usage is TRBV5-1 and J usage is TRBJ1-4; the match to TRBD1 covers 9 bases. The ends lost 4 bases at V and 3 bases at J; junction bases unmatched: 4. The CDR3 contains 15 residues. The germline gives CDR1 SGHRS, CDR2 YFSETQ.

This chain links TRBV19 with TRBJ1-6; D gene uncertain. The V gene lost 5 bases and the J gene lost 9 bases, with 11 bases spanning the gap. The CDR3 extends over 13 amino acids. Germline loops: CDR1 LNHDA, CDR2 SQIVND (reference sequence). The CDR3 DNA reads TGTGCCAGTAGTCTTGGACGGGGTTCACCCCTCCACTTT. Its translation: CASSLGRGSPLHF.

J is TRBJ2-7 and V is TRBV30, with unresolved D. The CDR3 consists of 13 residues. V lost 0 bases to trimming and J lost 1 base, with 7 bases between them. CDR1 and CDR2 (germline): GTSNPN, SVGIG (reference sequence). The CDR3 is CAWSVTFSYEQYF. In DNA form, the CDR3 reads TGTGCCTGGAGTGTGACGTTTTCCTACGAGCAGTACTTC.

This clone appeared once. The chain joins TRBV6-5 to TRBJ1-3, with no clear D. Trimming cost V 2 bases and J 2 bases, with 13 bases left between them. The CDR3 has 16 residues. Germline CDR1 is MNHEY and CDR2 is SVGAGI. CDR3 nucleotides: TGTGCCAGCAGTTACGTTGGGGATTCCACTGGAAACACCATATATTTT. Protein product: CASSYVGDSTGNTIYF.

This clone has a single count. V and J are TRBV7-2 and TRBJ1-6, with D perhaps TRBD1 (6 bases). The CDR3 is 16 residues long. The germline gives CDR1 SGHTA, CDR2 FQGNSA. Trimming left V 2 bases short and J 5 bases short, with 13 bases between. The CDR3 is CASSLNWDTNNSPLHF. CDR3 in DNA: TGTGCCAGCAGCTTAAACTGGGACACAAATAATTCACCCCTCCACTTT.

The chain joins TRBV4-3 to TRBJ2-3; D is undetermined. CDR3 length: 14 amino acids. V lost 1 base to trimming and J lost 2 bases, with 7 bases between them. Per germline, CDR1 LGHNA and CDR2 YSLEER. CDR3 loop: CASSQAGNTDTQYF. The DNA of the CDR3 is TGCGCCAGCAGCCAAGCTGGGAACACAGATACGCAGTATTTT.

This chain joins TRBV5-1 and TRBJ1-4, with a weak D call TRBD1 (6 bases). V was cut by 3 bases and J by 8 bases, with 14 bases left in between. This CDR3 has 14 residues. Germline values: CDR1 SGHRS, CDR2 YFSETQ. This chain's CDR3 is CASSWGQGEEKLFF. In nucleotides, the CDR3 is TGCGCCAGCAGCTGGGGGCAGGGAGAAGAAAAACTGTTTTTT.

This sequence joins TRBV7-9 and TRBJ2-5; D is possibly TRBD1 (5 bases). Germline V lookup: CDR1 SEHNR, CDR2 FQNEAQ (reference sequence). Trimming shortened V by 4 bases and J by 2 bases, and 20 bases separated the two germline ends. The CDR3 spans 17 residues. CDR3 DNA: TGTGCCAGCAGCTCAACGGTCCGGACATTCGAGCAAGAGACCCAGTACTTC. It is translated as CASSSTVRTFEQETQYF.

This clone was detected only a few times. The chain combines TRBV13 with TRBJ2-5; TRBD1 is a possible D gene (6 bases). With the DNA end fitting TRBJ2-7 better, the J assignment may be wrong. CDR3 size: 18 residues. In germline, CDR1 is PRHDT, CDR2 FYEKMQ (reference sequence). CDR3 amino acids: CASSRPLKRTDNRYEQYF. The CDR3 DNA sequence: TGTGCCAGCAGCCGTCCCCTCAAAAGGACAGATAACCGTTACGAGCAGTACTTC.

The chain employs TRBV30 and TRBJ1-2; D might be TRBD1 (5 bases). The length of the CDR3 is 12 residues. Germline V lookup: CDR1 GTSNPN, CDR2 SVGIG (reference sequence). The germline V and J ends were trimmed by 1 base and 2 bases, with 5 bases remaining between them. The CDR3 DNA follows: TGTGCCTGGAGTGGGGGGAACTATGGCTACACCTTC. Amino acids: CAWSGGNYGYTF.

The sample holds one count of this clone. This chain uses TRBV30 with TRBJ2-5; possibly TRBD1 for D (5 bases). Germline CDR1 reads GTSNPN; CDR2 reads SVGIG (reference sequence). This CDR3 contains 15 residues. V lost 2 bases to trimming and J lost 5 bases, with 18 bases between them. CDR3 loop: CAWSPSPGLGETQYF. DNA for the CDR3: TGTGCCTGGAGTCCCTCCCCAGGGCTGGGGGAGACCCAGTACTTC.

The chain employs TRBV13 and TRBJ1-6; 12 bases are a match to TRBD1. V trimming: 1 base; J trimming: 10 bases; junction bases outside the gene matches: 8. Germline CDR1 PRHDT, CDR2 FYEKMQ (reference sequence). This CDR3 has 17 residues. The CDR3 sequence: CASSLVSGTGGRSPLHF. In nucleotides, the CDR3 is TGTGCCAGCAGCTTAGTTTCCGGGACAGGGGGCAGGTCACCCCTCCACTTT.

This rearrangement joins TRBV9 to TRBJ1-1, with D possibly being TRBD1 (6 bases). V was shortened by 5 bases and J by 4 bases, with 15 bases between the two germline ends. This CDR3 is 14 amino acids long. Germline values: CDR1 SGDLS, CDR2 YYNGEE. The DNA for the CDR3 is TGTGCCAGCAGGCAGGGGAGTTGGGGCACTGAAGCTTTCTTT. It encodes CASRQGSWGTEAFF.

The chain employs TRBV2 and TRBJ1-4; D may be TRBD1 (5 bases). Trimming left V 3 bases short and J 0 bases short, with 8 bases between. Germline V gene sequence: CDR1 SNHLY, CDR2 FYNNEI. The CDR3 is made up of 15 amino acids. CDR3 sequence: CASSEDTSTNEKLFF. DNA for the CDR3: TGTGCCAGCAGTGAGGACACCTCAACTAATGAAAAACTGTTTTTT.

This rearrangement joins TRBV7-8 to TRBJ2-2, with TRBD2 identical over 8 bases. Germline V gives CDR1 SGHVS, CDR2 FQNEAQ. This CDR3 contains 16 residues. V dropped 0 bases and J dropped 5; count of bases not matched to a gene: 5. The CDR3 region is CASSLAAGAPTGELFF. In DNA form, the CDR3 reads TGTGCCAGCAGCTTAGCAGCGGGGGCGCCTACCGGGGAGCTGTTTTTT.

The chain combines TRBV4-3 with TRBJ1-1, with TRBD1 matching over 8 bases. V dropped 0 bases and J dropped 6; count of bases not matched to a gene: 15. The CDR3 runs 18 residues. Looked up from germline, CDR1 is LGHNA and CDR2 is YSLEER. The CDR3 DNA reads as TGCGCCAGCAGCCAAGATCTGTCAGGGGGCGGCTTAGCCTCTGAAGCTTTCTTT. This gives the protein CASSQDLSGGGLASEAFF.

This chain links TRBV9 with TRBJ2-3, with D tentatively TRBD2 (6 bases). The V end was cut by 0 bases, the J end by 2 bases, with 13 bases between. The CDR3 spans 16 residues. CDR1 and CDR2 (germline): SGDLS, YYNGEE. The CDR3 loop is CASSVGAGTFTDTQYF. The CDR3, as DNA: TGTGCCAGCAGCGTAGGGGCGGGGACTTTCACAGATACGCAGTATTTT.

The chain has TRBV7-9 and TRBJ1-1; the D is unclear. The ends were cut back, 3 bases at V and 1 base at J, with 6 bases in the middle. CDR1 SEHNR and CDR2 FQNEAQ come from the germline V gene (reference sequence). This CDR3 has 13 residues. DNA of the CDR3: TGTGCCAGCAGCTTGCAGCCGAACACTGAAGCTTTCTTT. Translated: CASSLQPNTEAFF.

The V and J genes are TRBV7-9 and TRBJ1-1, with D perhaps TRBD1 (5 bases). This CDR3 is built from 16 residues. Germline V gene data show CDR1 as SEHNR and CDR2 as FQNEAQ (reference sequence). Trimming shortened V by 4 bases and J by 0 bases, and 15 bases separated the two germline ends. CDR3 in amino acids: CASSSRGRNMNTEAFF. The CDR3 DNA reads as TGTGCCAGCAGCTCTCGGGGACGGAACATGAACACTGAAGCTTTCTTT.

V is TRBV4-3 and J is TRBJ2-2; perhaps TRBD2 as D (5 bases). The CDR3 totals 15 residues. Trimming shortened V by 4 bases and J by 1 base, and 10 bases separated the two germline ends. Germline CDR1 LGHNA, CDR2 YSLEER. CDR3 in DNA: TGCGCCAGCAGCCGTGGGAGCGTGAACACCGGGGAGCTGTTTTTT. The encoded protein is CASSRGSVNTGELFF.

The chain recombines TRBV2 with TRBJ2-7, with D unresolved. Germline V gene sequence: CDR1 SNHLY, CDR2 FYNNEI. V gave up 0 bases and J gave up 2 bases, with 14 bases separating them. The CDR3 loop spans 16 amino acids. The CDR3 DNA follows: TGTGCCAGCAGTGAAGCGCGGTTTGACCAAGCCTACGAGCAGTACTTC. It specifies CASSEARFDQAYEQYF. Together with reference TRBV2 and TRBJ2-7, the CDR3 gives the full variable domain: EPEVTQTPSHQVTQMGQEVILRCVPISNHLYFYWYRQILGQKVEFLVSFYNNEISEKSEIFDDQFSVERPDGSNFTLKIRSTKLEDSAMYFCASSEARFDQAYEQYFGPGTRLTVT.

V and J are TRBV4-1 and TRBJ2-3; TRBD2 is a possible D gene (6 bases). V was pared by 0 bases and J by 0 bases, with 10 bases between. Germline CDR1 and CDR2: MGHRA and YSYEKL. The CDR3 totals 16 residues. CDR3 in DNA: TGCGCCAGCAGCCAAGAGTGGGACTCTAGCACAGATACGCAGTATTTT. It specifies CASSQEWDSSTDTQYF.

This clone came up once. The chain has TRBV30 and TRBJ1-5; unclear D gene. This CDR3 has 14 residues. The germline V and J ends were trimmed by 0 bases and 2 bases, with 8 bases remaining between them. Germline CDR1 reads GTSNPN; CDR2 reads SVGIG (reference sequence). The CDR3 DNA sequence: TGTGCCTGGAGTGTGCTAAGGGGCAATCAGCCCCAGCATTTT. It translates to CAWSVLRGNQPQHF. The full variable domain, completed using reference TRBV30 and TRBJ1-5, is SQTIHQWPATLVQPVGSPLSLECTVEGTSNPNLYWYRQAAGRGLQLLFYSVGIGQISSEVPQNLSASRPQDRQFILSSKKLLLSDSGFYLCAWSVLRGNQPQHFGDGTRLSIL.

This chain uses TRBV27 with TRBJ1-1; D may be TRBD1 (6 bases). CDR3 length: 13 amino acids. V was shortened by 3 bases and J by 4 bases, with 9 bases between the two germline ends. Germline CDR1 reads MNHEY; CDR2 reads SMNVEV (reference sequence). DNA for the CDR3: TGTGCCAGCAGTTTGGGGGCCAGCACTGAAGCTTTCTTT. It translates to CASSLGASTEAFF.

The CDR3 region is CASSLPISGTPTDGYTF. CDR3 DNA sequence: TGTGCCAGCAGCTTACCCATCTCCGGGACACCGACGGATGGCTACACCTTC. The genes are TRBV7-9 and TRBJ1-2, with D possibly being TRBD1 (6 bases). V dropped 2 bases and J dropped 6 bases, with 22 bases sitting between them. Germline V gives CDR1 SEHNR, CDR2 FQNEAQ (reference sequence). CDR3 size: 17 residues. Filled out from reference TRBV7-9 and TRBJ1-2, the complete variable domain reads DTGVSQNPRHKITKRGQNVTFRCDPISEHNRLYWYRQTLGQGPEFLTYFQNEAQLEKSRLLSDRFSAERPKGSFSTLEIQRTEQGDSAMYLCASSLPISGTPTDGYTFGSGTRLTVV.